This passage covers 17 T cell receptor beta chains from one sample sequenced in a study of T-cell memory formation after mild COVID-19. TCRdb passed the 5' RACE reads through MiXCR, listing each CDR3 protein once. The profile covers roughly 150,000 distinct CDR3 sequences, with over 10% appearing a single time and approximately 3.3% taken by the ten largest. Sequenced input: PBMCs or a T cell subset sorted from them (not recorded which). The receptors were sampled from a man aged 18 to 35 who had mild COVID-19 (a few samples of this study predate the infection). Cell type and time point are not known.

V gene TRBV12-3 or TRBV12-4 combines with J gene TRBJ2-3; the D call may be TRBD1 or TRBD2 (5 bases each). The CDR3 has 15 residues. V was pared by 6 bases and J by 6 bases, with 19 bases between. CDR3 protein: CASRHRDPLRDTQYF. CDR3 coding DNA: TGTGCCAGCAGACACCGGGACCCCCTGCGGGATACGCAGTATTTT.

This clonotype was observed a few times. The rearrangement joins TRBV27 to TRBJ1-1; D is uncertain. CDR3 size: 13 residues. Trimming cost V 4 bases and J 0 bases, with 6 bases left between them. Germline V gene lookup returns CDR1 MNHEY and CDR2 SMNVEV (reference sequence). The CDR3 DNA follows: TGTGCCAGCAGTTGGCACGTGAACACTGAAGCTTTCTTT. Its protein product is CASSWHVNTEAFF.

The J gene is TRBJ2-3, the V gene TRBV5-1; D remains ambiguous. V was pared by 1 base and J by 4 bases, with 13 bases between. The CDR3 is 15 amino acids. Germline CDR1 and CDR2: SGHRS and YFSETQ. CDR3 sequence: CASSLNVPAADTQYF. CDR3 nucleotide sequence: TGCGCCAGCAGCTTGAATGTCCCCGCTGCAGATACGCAGTATTTT.

The rearrangement links TRBV24-1 to TRBJ1-4; tentative D call: TRBD1 (6 bases). This CDR3 has 13 amino acids. V was cut by 6 bases and J by 14 bases, with 18 bases left in between. The V gene's germline CDR1 is KGHDR and CDR2 SFDVKD. In DNA form, the CDR3 reads TGTGCCACCAGTCCGGGGGCGGCCTTTGGCCTGTTTTTT. This gives the protein CATSPGAAFGLFF.

This clonotype has just a few counts. The rearrangement uses TRBV5-6 and TRBJ2-5, with 12 positions matching TRBD2. V was clipped by 1 base and J by 4 bases; unmatched bases: 5. From germline, CDR1 is SGHDT and CDR2 YYEEEE. CDR3 length equals 16 residues. The CDR3 region has the DNA TGTGCCAGCAGCTTGCCTAGCGGGGGGGCATTAGAGACCCAGTACTTC. Translation gives CASSLPSGGALETQYF.

This clonotype occurred a few times. This chain uses TRBV5-4 with TRBJ2-3; 9 nucleotides line up with TRBD2. The germline CDR1 and CDR2 sequences are SGHNT and YYREEE (reference sequence). Unmatched junction bases numbered 5, after V lost 1 base and J lost 2 bases. CDR3 length equals 16 residues. CDR3 nucleotides: TGTGCCAGCAGCTTGTCGCGCGGGGGGGCCACAGATACGCAGTATTTT. It specifies CASSLSRGGATDTQYF.

The chain links TRBV28 to TRBJ1-5, with a weak D call TRBD1 (5 bases). Between the trimmed V and J ends, which lost 6 bases and 7 bases, there was a span of 25 bases. The CDR3 length is 17 residues. The germline V gene has CDR1 MDHEN and CDR2 SYDVKM. This CDR3 is CASRPPWWGAPGQPQHF. CDR3 nucleotide sequence: TGTGCCAGCAGACCGCCTTGGTGGGGCGCACCGGGGCAGCCCCAGCATTTT.

This clonotype turned up a few times. J is TRBJ2-3 and V is TRBV11-2, with 8 bases identical to TRBD1. CDR1 SGHAT and CDR2 FQNNGV come from the germline V gene. Germline trimming cut 5 bases from V and 3 bases from J; bases unmatched to any gene: 4. This CDR3 spans 14 amino acids. The chain's CDR3 is CASSPDRATDTQYF. CDR3 DNA sequence: TGTGCCAGCAGCCCGGACAGGGCGACAGATACGCAGTATTTT. Together with reference TRBV11-2 and TRBJ2-3, the CDR3 gives the full variable domain: EAGVAQSPRYKIIEKRQSVAFWCNPISGHATLYWYQQILGQGPKLLIQFQNNGVVDDSQLPKDRFSAERLKGVDSTLKIQPAKLEDSAVYLCASSPDRATDTQYFGPGTRLTVL.

This clonotype was detected a few times. This chain uses TRBV20-1 with TRBJ1-1, with D perhaps matching TRBD1 (5 bases). Germline assignment: CDR1 DFQATT and CDR2 SNEGSKA (reference sequence). The CDR3 extends over 13 amino acids. The V and J ends lost 1 base and 1 base respectively, with 7 bases between them. CDR3 sequence reads: CSARADRNTEAFF. CDR3 nucleotide sequence: TGCAGTGCTAGAGCCGACAGGAACACTGAAGCTTTCTTT.

This clonotype was recorded a few times. The V call is TRBV6-6, the J call TRBJ2-3, with D perhaps being TRBD1 or TRBD2 (5 bases each). The CDR3 sequence is 15 residues long. Germline V gives CDR1 MNHNY, CDR2 SVGAGI (reference sequence). The V and J ends lost 5 bases and 3 bases respectively, with 15 bases between them. The CDR3 bases are TGTGCCAGCAGTATCCGGGGCCCGCGGACAGATACGCAGTATTTT. Translated, it gives CASSIRGPRTDTQYF.

The J gene is TRBJ2-5, the V gene TRBV21-1; the table gives TRBD2 as D, unverified against the DNA. TRBV21-1 constitutes a pseudogene. This CDR3 region has 17 residues. CDR3 bases: TGTGCCAGCAGCAAAGATGGTATAACTAGCGGGGGGGAGACCCAGTACTTC. Translated: CASSKDGITSGGETQYF.

The chain couples TRBV27 to TRBJ2-3; TRBD1 agrees at 8 bases. V shed 3 bases, J shed 3 bases, and the junction held 5 bases outside the gene matches. This CDR3 has 15 amino acids. From germline, CDR1 is MNHEY and CDR2 SMNVEV (reference sequence). The CDR3 bases are TGTGCCAGCAGTTTTGACAGGGGTTCTACAGATACGCAGTATTTT. It is translated as CASSFDRGSTDTQYF.

This clonotype was observed at least ten times. The chain recombines TRBV28 with TRBJ1-1, with 9 bases fitting TRBD1. This CDR3 has 13 amino acids. The junction had 5 bases not matched to a gene; V was cut back by 4 bases and J by 8 bases. Germline V lookup: CDR1 MDHEN, CDR2 SYDVKM. The chain's CDR3 is CASSWGGQGEAFF. In DNA, the CDR3 is TGTGCCAGCAGTTGGGGGGGACAGGGCGAAGCTTTCTTT.

The CDR3 loop is CASSSQGQGTDTQYF. CDR3 nucleotide sequence: TGTGCCAGCAGTTCCCAGGGACAGGGCACAGATACGCAGTATTTT. The V call is TRBV28, the J call TRBJ2-3; 8 bases line up with TRBD1. CDR3 size: 15 residues. V lost 4 bases, J lost 1 base, and 4 bases stayed unmatched. Germline V lookup: CDR1 MDHEN, CDR2 SYDVKM.

In its sample, this clonotype was seen a few times. The chain uses TRBV20-1 and TRBJ1-1, with D perhaps matching TRBD1 (6 bases). The V gene's germline CDR1 is DFQATT and CDR2 SNEGSKA (reference sequence). Trimming stripped 4 bases from V and 5 bases from J, with 14 bases between. This CDR3 comprises 13 residues. This CDR3 reads CSATQGGRTEAFF. The CDR3, as DNA: TGCAGTGCTACACAGGGTGGGAGAACTGAAGCTTTCTTT.

The CDR3 sequence is CASSVRGGSEKLFF. CDR3 DNA: TGTGCCAGCAGCGTACGGGGGGGTAGTGAAAAACTGTTTTTT. This chain joins TRBV7-3 and TRBJ1-4; possibly TRBD1 for D (5 bases). The CDR3 contains 14 residues. The germline gives CDR1 SGHTA, CDR2 FQGTGA. The V end was cut by 5 bases, the J end by 7 bases, with 14 bases between.

This clonotype turned up a few times. This chain connects TRBV5-1 to TRBJ1-1; D is possibly TRBD1 (5 bases). In germline, CDR1 is SGHRS, CDR2 YFSETQ. Trimming took off 5 bases at V and 4 bases at J, with 15 bases between the two ends. This CDR3 spans 14 amino acids. CDR3 nucleotide sequence: TGCGCCAGCAGGGAGGGGTCGGCGACCACTGAAGCTTTCTTT. Protein: CASREGSATTEAFF.